One and the same sample provided the 2 T cell receptor beta chains below, sequenced in a study of shared clonotypes between healthy human individuals. Clones were read by immunoSEQ multiplex PCR, and TCRdb kept only the in-frame ones, dropping some. Found here are around 2.5 million clones, approximately 93% of them singletons; the top ten hold 0.36%. The sample comprised naive CD4+ T cells from PBMCs. Noted subset: CD45RA+ positively selected. The receptor set was obtained from a man younger than 35 in good health. Some clones in this sample may be carry-over from other donors' samples.

The V and J genes are TRBV19 and TRBJ2-7; TRBD2 aligns across 7 bases. Germline lookup yields CDR1 LNHDA and CDR2 SQIVND (reference sequence). The CDR3 runs 15 residues. Germline trimming cut 5 bases from V and 2 bases from J; bases unmatched to any gene: 9. The CDR3 nucleotides read TGTGCCAGTAGTTCCTCTAGCGGAGGACCCTACGAGCAGTACTTC. The encoded protein is CASSSSSGGPYEQYF.

There are a few counts of this clone. The identical CDR3 is also encoded by other nucleotide sequences in the sample. The chain has TRBV18 and TRBJ2-7, with TRBD1 as a possible D gene (5 bases). CDR3 length: 13 residues. The ends were cut back, 3 bases at V and 2 bases at J, with 8 bases in the middle. Germline V lookup: CDR1 KGHSH, CDR2 LQKENI. The CDR3 reads CASSPGQTYEQYF. The CDR3, as DNA: TGTGCCAGCTCACCGGGGCAGACCTACGAGCAGTACTTC.